These 8 T cell receptor beta chains originate from one sample sequenced in a study of beta chain features in type 1 diabetes. Study results and caveats: Shorter TCRB CDR3s, moderately but significantly so, marked every one of the four CD4+ subsets in Type 1 diabetes patients.

Their recognized antigens are unknown. Expressed TCRB transcripts got sequenced, as all isolated RNA was reverse transcribed. TCRdb's copy holds only in-frame clones and misses some; the assay was immunoSEQ multiplex PCR. The table lists a few hundred thousand clones, about 14% of them singletons. Sequences were obtained from naive CD4+ T cells from blood. These receptors were collected from a woman in her late teens or twenties with type 1 diabetes.

This clone was seen only a few times. The sample has other DNA sequences that encode this CDR3 too. The rearrangement uses TRBV30 and TRBJ1-5, with 8 bases aligning to TRBD1. The germline V gene encodes CDR1 GTSNPN and CDR2 SVGIG (reference sequence). The CDR3 is 14 residues long. V lost 1 base to trimming and J lost 4 bases; unmatched junction nucleotides: 3. CDR3 bases: TGTGCCTGGAGTGCCGGGACAGGTAATCAGCCCCAGCATTTT. This sequence encodes CAWSAGTGNQPQHF.

This clone was detected a few times. This rearrangement joins TRBV6-6 to TRBJ2-3, with TRBD2 matching 11 bases. The V gene's germline CDR1 is MNHNY and CDR2 SVGAGI (reference sequence). V was pared by 7 bases and J by 1 base, with 4 bases of the junction left unmatched. CDR3 length: 15 residues. This CDR3 reads CASNLAGGRTDTQYF. In nucleotides, the CDR3 is TGTGCCAGCAACTTAGCGGGGGGGCGCACAGATACGCAGTATTTT.

V is TRBV6-5 and J is TRBJ1-2; the D gene is possibly TRBD1 (5 bases). V was clipped by 4 bases and J by 4 bases, with 19 bases between them. The length of the CDR3 is 16 residues. Per germline, CDR1 MNHEY and CDR2 SVGAGI. The CDR3 bases are TGTGCCAGCAGTTCCAAAGGGGCCCGCGGCACCTATGGCTACACCTTC. It specifies CASSSKGARGTYGYTF.

The V call is TRBV9, the J call TRBJ2-1; 13 bases are shared with TRBD2. CDR1 and CDR2 (germline): SGDLS, YYNGEE. CDR3 length: 18 residues. The junction had 12 bases not matched to a gene; V was cut back by 0 bases and J by 9 bases. DNA of the CDR3: TGTGCCAGCAGCGTAGTGATGGCTACTAGCGGGAGGGGAGGTGAGCAGTTCTTC. Translated: CASSVVMATSGRGGEQFF.

The chain joins TRBV6-1 to TRBJ2-1, with 7 bases fitting TRBD2. Germline V lookup: CDR1 MNHNS, CDR2 SASEGT. The length of the CDR3 is 11 residues. Trimming cost V 4 bases and J 12 bases; bases outside gene matches: 3. The CDR3 loop is CASSAGLRQFF. The CDR3 region has the DNA TGTGCCAGCAGTGCGGGACTAAGGCAGTTCTTC.

The chain links TRBV2 to TRBJ2-7; TRBD1 agrees at 12 bases. With V trimmed by 6 bases and J by 4 bases, 7 bases remained unmatched. The CDR3 contains 15 residues. Germline V gene sequence: CDR1 SNHLY, CDR2 FYNNEI. CDR3 sequence reads: CASRAGQGATYEQYV. DNA for the CDR3: TGTGCCAGCAGGGCGGGACAGGGGGCGACGTACGAGCAGTACGTC.

This clone was seen a few times. The chain combines TRBV20-1 with TRBJ1-2; D remains ambiguous. Germline CDR1 is DFQATT and CDR2 is SNEGSKA (reference sequence). CDR3 length equals 10 residues. The V end was cut by 2 bases, the J end by 8 bases, with 6 bases between. CDR3 residues: CSARNTGYTF. Here the CDR3 DNA reads TGCAGTGCTAGAAACACGGGCTACACCTTC.

This clone was detected only once. The chain uses TRBV10-3 and TRBJ2-7; maybe TRBD1 (5 bases). The CDR3 totals 17 residues. Germline V lookup: CDR1 ENHRY, CDR2 SYGVKD. V was shortened by 0 bases and J by 0 bases, with 15 bases between the two germline ends. The CDR3 DNA reads as TGTGCCATCAGTGAGTCGACGGCAGGGAAAAGCTCCTACGAGCAGTACTTC. Its protein is CAISESTAGKSSYEQYF.